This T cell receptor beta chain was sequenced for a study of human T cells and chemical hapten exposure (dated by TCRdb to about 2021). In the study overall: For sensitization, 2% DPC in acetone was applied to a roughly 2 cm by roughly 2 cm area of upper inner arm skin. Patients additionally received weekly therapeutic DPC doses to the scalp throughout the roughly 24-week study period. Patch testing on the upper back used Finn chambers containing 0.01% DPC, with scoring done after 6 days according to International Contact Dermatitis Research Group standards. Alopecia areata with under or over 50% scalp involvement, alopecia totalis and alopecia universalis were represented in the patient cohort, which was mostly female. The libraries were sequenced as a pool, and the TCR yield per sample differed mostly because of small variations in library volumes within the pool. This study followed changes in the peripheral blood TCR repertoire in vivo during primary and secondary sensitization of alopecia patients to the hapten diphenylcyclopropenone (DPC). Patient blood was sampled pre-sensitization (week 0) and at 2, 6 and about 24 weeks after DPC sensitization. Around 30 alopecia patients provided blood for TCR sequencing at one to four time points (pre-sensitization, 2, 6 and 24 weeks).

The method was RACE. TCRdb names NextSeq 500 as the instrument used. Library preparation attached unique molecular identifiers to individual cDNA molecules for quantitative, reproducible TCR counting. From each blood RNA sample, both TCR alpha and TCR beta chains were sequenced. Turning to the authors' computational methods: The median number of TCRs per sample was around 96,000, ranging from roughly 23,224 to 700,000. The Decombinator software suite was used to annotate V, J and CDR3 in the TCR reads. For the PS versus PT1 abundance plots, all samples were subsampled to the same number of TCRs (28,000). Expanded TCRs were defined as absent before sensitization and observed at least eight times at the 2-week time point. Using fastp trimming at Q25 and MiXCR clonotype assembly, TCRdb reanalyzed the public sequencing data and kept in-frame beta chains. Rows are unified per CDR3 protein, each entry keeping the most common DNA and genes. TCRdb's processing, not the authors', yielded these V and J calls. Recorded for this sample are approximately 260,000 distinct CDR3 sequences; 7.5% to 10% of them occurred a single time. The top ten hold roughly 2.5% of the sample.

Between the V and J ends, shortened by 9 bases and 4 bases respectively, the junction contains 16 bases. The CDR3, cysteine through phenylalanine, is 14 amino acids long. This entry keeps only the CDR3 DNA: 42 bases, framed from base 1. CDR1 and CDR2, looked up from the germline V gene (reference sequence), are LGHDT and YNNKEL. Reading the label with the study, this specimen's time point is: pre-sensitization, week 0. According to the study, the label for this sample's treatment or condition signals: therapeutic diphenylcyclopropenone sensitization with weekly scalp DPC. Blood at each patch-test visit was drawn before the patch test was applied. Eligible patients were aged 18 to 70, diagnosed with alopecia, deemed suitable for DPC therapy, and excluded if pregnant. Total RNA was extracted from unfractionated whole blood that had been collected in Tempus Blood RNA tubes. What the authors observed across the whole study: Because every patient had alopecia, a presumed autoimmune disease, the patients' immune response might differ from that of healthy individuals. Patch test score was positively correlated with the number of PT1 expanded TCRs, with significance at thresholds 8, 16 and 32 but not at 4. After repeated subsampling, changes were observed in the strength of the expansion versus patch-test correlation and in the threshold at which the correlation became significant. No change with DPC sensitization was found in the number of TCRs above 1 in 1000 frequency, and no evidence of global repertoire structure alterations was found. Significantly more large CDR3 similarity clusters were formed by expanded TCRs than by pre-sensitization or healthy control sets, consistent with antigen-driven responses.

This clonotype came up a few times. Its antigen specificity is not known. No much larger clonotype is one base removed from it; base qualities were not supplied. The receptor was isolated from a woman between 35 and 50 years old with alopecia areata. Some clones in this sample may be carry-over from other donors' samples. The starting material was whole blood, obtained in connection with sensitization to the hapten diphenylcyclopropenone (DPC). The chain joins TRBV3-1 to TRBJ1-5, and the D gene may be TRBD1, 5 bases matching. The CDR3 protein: CARNRPEGNQPQHF. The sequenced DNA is TGTGCCAGGAACCGACCGGAGGGGAATCAGCCCCAGCATTTT.